This T cell receptor beta chain was captured in a study of persistence of HIV-infected CD4 T cells. Looked up from germline, CDR1 is SEHNR and CDR2 is FQNEAQ (reference sequence). V was pared by 2 bases and J by 0 bases, with 8 bases between. This CDR3 region has 15 residues. The immunoSEQ assay was version 4, run in survey mode. Profiled with immunoSEQ multiplex PCR; TCRdb holds only in-frame clones, not every one. The data contain under 60,000 clones, about 80% of them singletons. Lysates of CMV-infected fibroblasts at around 9.1 ug/mL stimulated these cells. CD40L-negative CD69-negative CD45RO-high memory CD4+ T cells were sorted as populations depleted of antigen-responding cells. Donors were HIV-1-infected adults who began suppressive ART during chronic infection. This clone has more than one count but fewer than ten. Its matching antigen is unknown.

This TCR came from an adult man with HIV who was CMV-seropositive. The sequenced sample was CD4+ T cells sorted from PBMCs after approximately 19-hour stimulation, obtained from a patient who received antiretroviral therapy. The rearrangement joins TRBV7-9 to TRBJ2-1, with D tentatively TRBD2 (5 bases). The CDR3 DNA reads as TGTGCCAGCAGCTTAAGGAGCGGCTCCTACAATGAGCAGTTCTTC. Translation gives CASSLRSGSYNEQFF.